This T cell receptor beta chain was sequenced for a study of monozygotic twins with inflammatory bowel disease. Study observations and caveats: On the inverse Simpson index, IBD patients scored lower for TCRbeta diversity than healthy co-twins. Cells of different T cell subtypes could not be told apart.

Whole blood, unsorted for T cells, was the source of total RNA. A note on this clonotype: Its antigen is as yet unknown.

TCRdb re-called the 5' RACE reads; one entry per CDR3 protein, DNA not given. This specimen shows around 140,000 distinct CDR3 sequences; the ten leading clones hold roughly 1.2%. The CDR3 has 15 residues. CDR1 is DFQATT and CDR2 is SNEGSKA in the germline V gene (reference sequence). The sequence came from a human donor with ulcerative colitis or Crohn's disease, or a healthy co-twin of an affected twin (not recorded which). The sequencing sample was made of blood. The V and J genes are TRBV20-1 and TRBJ2-2. Here the CDR3 reads CSARANSGNTGELFF.